Here is one T cell receptor beta chain with its context. The data originate from a study of control samples from healthy donors and cancer patients. CDR1 LGHNA and CDR2 YSLEER come from the germline V gene. The length of the CDR3 is 14 residues. The V end was cut by 3 bases, the J end by 5 bases, with 13 bases between. The protocol was immunoSEQ multiplex PCR, while the TCRdb copy is restricted to in-frame clones and leaves out a portion. The sample yields tens of thousands of clones, around 90% seen once. The clonotype originates from a woman aged 55-69 years with head and neck cancer. Sequences were obtained from PBMCs. The genes are TRBV4-3 and TRBJ2-5; D might be TRBD2 (7 bases). The CDR3 reads CASSQGGGLETQYF. The CDR3, as DNA: TGCGCCAGCAGCCAGGGAGGGGGATTGGAGACCCAGTACTTC.